The subject of this entry is one T cell receptor beta chain. This clonotype has at least ten counts. Which antigen it targets is not known. Within one base of it there is no much larger clone, and no base qualities were kept. The data belong to a study of T-cell reconstitution after alpha-beta-depleted transplantation in children (dated by TCRdb to 2016 to 2017). Context from the whole study: The study quantitatively tracked T-cell immune reconstitution after TCRalphabeta/CD19-depleted allogeneic hematopoietic cell transplantation in children using TCR repertoire profiling.

The CDR3 measures 16 amino acids from cysteine to phenylalanine. CDR3 DNA is the only sequence kept; it has 48 bases, read in frame from the first base. CDR1 and CDR2 are drawn from the germline V gene: MNHEY, SVGAGI. V and J are trimmed by 2 bases and 5 bases, and the gene matches miss 11 bases of the junction. Library preparation was by PCR. These reads were obtained on an Illumina HiSeq 2500. TCR libraries were prepared with molecular barcoding, using unique molecular identifiers to normalize TCRbeta repertoire quantification. TCRdb took the public reads, trimmed them with fastp at Q25, ran MiXCR for clone calling and kept in-frame beta chains. A single entry per CDR3 protein holds the most common genes and DNA from its merged rows. The sample profile shows about 90,000 distinct CDR3 sequences; about 8% of them were found once. The ten largest clones add up to under 8% of the sample.

The chain joins TRBV6-5 to TRBJ2-5; 7 middle bases align to TRBD1. Sample: PBMCs from the stem cell graft donor, taken from the stem cell graft. The source of this sequence is a human donor who donated a stem cell graft to a child with congenital amegakaryocytic thrombocytopenia. Here the CDR3 is given as CASSYESGGSKETQYF. The nucleotides are TGTGCCAGCAGTTACGAGTCAGGGGGAAGTAAGGAGACCCAGTACTTC.